This TCR beta chain is drawn from a study of blood T cell repertoires in COVID-19. On the study more broadly: Sites in the United States, Italy and Spain provided acute and convalescent COVID-19 samples. Nucleic acid was either cDNA or gDNA, and it came from T cells, B-cell-depleted T cells, or PBMCs.

In the original analysis: Researchers report that nucleated cell counts were estimated from reference gene primer amplification. The assay was immunoSEQ multiplex PCR, and TCRdb's table has in-frame clones only and misses some. That table is the source of V, J and clone size, and D and trimming were worked out from the DNA. The data contain 360,000 or so clones, roughly 90% of them seen just once; the ten biggest clones take up roughly 3.9%. This clone has a handful of counts. This CDR3 region has 13 residues. Germline assignment: CDR1 SGHRS and CDR2 YFSETQ. V shed 4 bases and J shed 3 bases, with 10 bases lying between them. During active infection, Seattle patients enrolled and were then monitored through disease.

The sequencing input was peripheral blood. V is TRBV5-1 and J is TRBJ1-2, with D possibly TRBD1 on 6 matching bases. This TCR came from a woman aged 55-70 years with COVID-19, enrolled during active disease. Here the CDR3 DNA reads TGCGCCAGCAGCCCCAGACAGGACTATGGCTACACCTTC. This translates into CASSPRQDYGYTF.